This TCR beta chain stems from a study of cytomegalovirus exposure and HLA in healthy donors. Study findings and constraints: The study put 150 or so TCR beta chains on its list as cytomegalovirus-associated.

This CDR3 has 16 residues. CDR1 is SGHVS and CDR2 is FNYEAQ in the germline V gene. Trimming shortened V by 5 bases and J by 3 bases, and 19 bases separated the two germline ends. Profiling relied on immunoSEQ multiplex PCR, and the TCRdb table lists in-frame clones only, not all of them. The table has about 78,000 clones, 95% to 97% seen once. To note about this clone: What it binds is unknown.

The validation cohort, a group of over a hundred subjects, included the donors and was separate from the roughly 620-subject first cohort. What was sequenced was PBMCs. J is TRBJ1-1 and V is TRBV7-6, with D possibly matching TRBD1 (5 bases). The sequence derives from a man aged 18 to 30 in good health and CMV-seropositive. This CDR3 reads CASSRSPAGKDTEAFF. The DNA for the CDR3 is TGTGCCAGCAGCCGATCCCCGGCAGGGAAGGACACTGAAGCTTTCTTT.